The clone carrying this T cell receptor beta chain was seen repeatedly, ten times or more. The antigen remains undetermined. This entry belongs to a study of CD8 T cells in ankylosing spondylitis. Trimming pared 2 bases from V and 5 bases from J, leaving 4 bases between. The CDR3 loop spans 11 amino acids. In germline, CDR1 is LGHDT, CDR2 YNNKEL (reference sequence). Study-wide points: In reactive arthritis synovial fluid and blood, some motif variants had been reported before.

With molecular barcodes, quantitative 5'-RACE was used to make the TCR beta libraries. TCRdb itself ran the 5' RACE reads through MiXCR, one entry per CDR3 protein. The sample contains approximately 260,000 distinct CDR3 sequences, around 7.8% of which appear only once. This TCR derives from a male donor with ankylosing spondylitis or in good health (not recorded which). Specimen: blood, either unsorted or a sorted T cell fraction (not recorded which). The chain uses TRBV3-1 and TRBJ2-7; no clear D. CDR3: CASSQSHEQYF. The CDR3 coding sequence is TGTGCCAGCAGCCAATCGCACGAGCAGTACTTC.